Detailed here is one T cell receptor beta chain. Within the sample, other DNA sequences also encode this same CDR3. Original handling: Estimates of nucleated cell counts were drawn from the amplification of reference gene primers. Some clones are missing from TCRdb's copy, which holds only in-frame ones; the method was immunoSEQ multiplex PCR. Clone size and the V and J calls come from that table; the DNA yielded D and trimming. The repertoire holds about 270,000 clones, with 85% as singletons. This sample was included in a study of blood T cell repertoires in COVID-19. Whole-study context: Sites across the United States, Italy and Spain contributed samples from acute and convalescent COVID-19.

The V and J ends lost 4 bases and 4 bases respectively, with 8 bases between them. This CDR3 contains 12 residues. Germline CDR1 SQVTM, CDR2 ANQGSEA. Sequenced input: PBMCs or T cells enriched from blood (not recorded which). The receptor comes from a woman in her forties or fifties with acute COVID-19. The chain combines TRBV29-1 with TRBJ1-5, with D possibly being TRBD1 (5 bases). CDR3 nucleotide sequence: TGCAGCGTTGGCGGGGGGAATCAGCCCCAGCATTTT. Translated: CSVGGGNQPQHF.